This T cell receptor (beta chain) emerged from a study of blood T cell repertoires in COVID-19. Study-wide context: Sources were T cells, B-cell-depleted T cells, or PBMCs; the material itself was cDNA or gDNA.

Using immunoSEQ multiplex PCR, the repertoire was profiled, and TCRdb retains in-frame clones only, with some absent. Found here are under 300,000 clones, around 88% of them singletons; the top ten hold about 5.7%. This CDR3 region has 16 residues. The germline CDR1 and CDR2 sequences are SQVTM and ANQGSEA. The junction had 19 bases not matched to a gene; V was cut back by 7 bases and J by 6 bases. The chain is built from TRBV29-1 and TRBJ1-2; TRBD1 matches at 8 bases. This sequence was found in an elderly man with acute or convalescent COVID-19. What was sequenced was peripheral blood. CDR3 loop: CSAWTGPGQGSHGYTF. As DNA, the CDR3 is TGCAGCGCCTGGACCGGCCCTGGACAGGGCAGTCATGGCTACACCTTC. The whole variable domain, remainder taken from reference TRBV29-1 and TRBJ1-2, is SAVISQKPSRDICQRGTSLTIQCQVDSQVTMMFWYRQQPGQSLTLIATANQGSEATYESGFVIDKFPISRPNLTFSTLTVSNMSPEDSSIYLCSAWTGPGQGSHGYTFGSGTRLTVV.